This T cell receptor beta chain was sequenced for a study of technical replicates of blood from four donors. The germline V gene has CDR1 MNHEY and CDR2 SVGAGI. The CDR3 is made up of 16 amino acids. Trimming took 1 base from V and 6 from J, leaving 13 bases between them. Profiling relied on immunoSEQ multiplex PCR, and the TCRdb table lists in-frame clones only, not all of them. In the table there are roughly 65,000 clones, about 90% of which are singletons. The chain links TRBV6-5 to TRBJ1-6, with D perhaps TRBD1 (5 bases). The clonotype originates from a human donor in good health. Some clones in this sample may be carry-over from other donors' samples. The sample consisted of PBMCs. CDR3 residues: CASSYFWPRGNSPLHF. The CDR3 bases are TGTGCCAGCAGTTACTTTTGGCCAAGGGGTAATTCACCCCTCCACTTT.